The 3 T cell receptor beta chains in this list originate from one sample, sequenced in a study of spatial heterogeneity in lung cancer. The study's findings and limits: Tumors with more nonsynonymous mutations had more expanded intratumoral alpha and beta TCRs.

The time point: sample taken at primary tumor resection. Their cognate antigens are unknown. TCRdb itself ran the 5' RACE reads through MiXCR, one entry per CDR3 protein. The table includes 8,000 to 9,000 distinct CDR3 sequences, over 7.5% detected once. Sequenced material: lung tumor tissue, taken at surgery. These receptors all come from a male donor with early-stage non-small cell lung cancer.

This CDR3 reads CASSPYYENTDTQYF. CDR3 sequence (DNA): TGTGCCAGCAGTCCCTACTACGAGAACACAGATACGCAGTATTTT. The V and J genes are TRBV27 and TRBJ2-3; D uncertain. V lost 5 bases to trimming and J lost 2 bases, with 14 bases between them. Germline values: CDR1 MNHEY, CDR2 SMNVEV (reference sequence). The CDR3 totals 15 residues.

The chain employs TRBV11-2 and TRBJ2-3; D gene ambiguous. V lost 3 bases to trimming and J lost 2 bases, with 6 bases between them. This CDR3 spans 13 amino acids. Germline lookup yields CDR1 SGHAT and CDR2 FQNNGV. DNA for the CDR3: TGTGCCAGCAGCTTTTATATCACAGATACGCAGTATTTT. Protein sequence: CASSFYITDTQYF.

This clonotype ranks as medium-sized. The chain is built from TRBV5-1 and TRBJ1-1, with D tentatively TRBD1 (6 bases). The germline V gene encodes CDR1 SGHRS and CDR2 YFSETQ. There are 14 residues in the CDR3. V gave up 4 bases and J gave up 6 bases, with 16 bases separating them. In DNA form, the CDR3 reads TGCGCCAGCAGCATAGAACCAGGGGTGGCTGAAGCTTTCTTT. Protein sequence: CASSIEPGVAEAFF.